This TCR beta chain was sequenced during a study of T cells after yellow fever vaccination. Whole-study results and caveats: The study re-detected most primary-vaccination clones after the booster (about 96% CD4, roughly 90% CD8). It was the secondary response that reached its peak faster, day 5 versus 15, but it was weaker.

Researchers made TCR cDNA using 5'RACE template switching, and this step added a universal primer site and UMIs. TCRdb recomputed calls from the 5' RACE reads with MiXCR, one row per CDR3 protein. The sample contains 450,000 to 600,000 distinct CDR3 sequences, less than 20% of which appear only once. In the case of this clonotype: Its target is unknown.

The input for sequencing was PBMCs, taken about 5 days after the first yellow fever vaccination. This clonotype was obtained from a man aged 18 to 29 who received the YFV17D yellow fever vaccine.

CDR3 nucleotide sequence: TGCGCCAGCAGCCACATGACTAGCGTGAACAATGAGCAGTTCTTC. Its protein product is CASSHMTSVNNEQFF. The chain joins TRBV5-1 to TRBJ2-1, with 8 bases fitting TRBD2. Germline-derived CDR1 and CDR2 are SGHRS and YFSETQ. V lost 4 bases, J lost 5 bases, and 8 bases stayed unmatched. This CDR3 has 15 residues.